These 6 T cell receptor beta chains were all obtained from the same sample, sequenced in a study of T-cell memory formation after mild COVID-19. MiXCR, applied by TCRdb to the 5' RACE reads, yields one record per CDR3 protein. The repertoire holds roughly 400,000 distinct CDR3 sequences, with approximately 16% as singletons. Material: PBMCs or a T cell subset sorted from them (not recorded which). The receptors were gathered from a man between 18 and 35 years old who had mild COVID-19 (a few samples of this study predate the infection). Cell type and time point are not known.

The rearrangement links TRBV7-6 to TRBJ1-2, with TRBD1 matching 10 bases. The CDR3 length is 15 residues. Germline CDR1 SGHVS, CDR2 FNYEAQ. V trimming: 2 bases; J trimming: 6 bases; junction bases outside the gene matches: 6. The CDR3 DNA sequence: TGTGCCAGCAGCTTAATCCCCGGGACAGGGGATGGCTACACCTTC. Translation gives CASSLIPGTGDGYTF.

The J gene is TRBJ1-2, the V gene TRBV6-1; D ambiguous. V lost 7 bases to trimming and J lost 4 bases, with 13 bases between them. CDR3 length equals 13 residues. The germline V gene encodes CDR1 MNHNS and CDR2 SASEGT. Here the CDR3 reads CASNQDGFYGYTF. The CDR3 nucleotides are TGTGCCAGCAACCAGGACGGATTCTATGGCTACACCTTC.

The sample holds a few counts of this clonotype. CDR3: CASSVGGQGGQETQYF. The CDR3 bases are TGTGCCAGCAGCGTAGGAGGGCAGGGGGGACAAGAGACCCAGTACTTC. J is TRBJ2-5 and V is TRBV9; D is possibly TRBD1 (7 bases). CDR3 size: 16 residues. V lost 0 bases and J lost 2, with 14 bases in between. Germline loops: CDR1 SGDLS, CDR2 YYNGEE.

The CDR3: CASSLGLNSGANVLTF. The CDR3 bases are TGTGCCAGCAGCTTGGGTCTGAACTCTGGGGCCAACGTCCTGACTTTC. The chain uses TRBV5-6 and TRBJ2-6, with no clear D. The CDR3 contains 16 residues. From germline, CDR1 is SGHDT and CDR2 YYEEEE. The ends were cut back, 0 bases at V and 0 bases at J, with 7 bases in the middle.

The chain carries TRBV27 and TRBJ1-5; D may be TRBD1 (6 bases). This CDR3 region has 14 residues. With 3 bases removed from V and 7 bases from J, the gap between germline ends came to 13 bases. Germline V gives CDR1 MNHEY, CDR2 SMNVEV (reference sequence). CDR3 coding DNA: TGTGCCAGCAGTTTCACAGGGTACGGCCAGCCCCAGCATTTT. The encoded protein is CASSFTGYGQPQHF.

The V gene is TRBV7-9, the J gene TRBJ2-1, with unresolved D. The CDR3 runs 15 residues. V was cut by 5 bases and J by 5 bases, with 16 bases left in between. Germline V lookup: CDR1 SEHNR, CDR2 FQNEAQ (reference sequence). This CDR3 reads CASSHRANGHNEQFF. DNA of the CDR3: TGTGCCAGCAGCCATCGGGCCAATGGACACAATGAGCAGTTCTTC.